This T cell receptor beta chain was identified during a study of CD4 T cells in relation to SARS-CoV-2 and coronaviruses. Study-level information: ViraFEST: approximately 10-day antigen culture of PBMCs, then TCR beta CDR3 sequencing. Of the patients, about 8 were male, a few female, two Hispanic.

Note on this clone: Its antigen is not known.

Whole-study findings and limits: About 65% of donors had memory CD4+ clonotypes crossrecognizing SARS-CoV-2 and common cold coronavirus spike.

More than 8.5 x 10^4 naive or memory CD4+ cells were cultured with CEF peptides for under 12 days. Method: immunoSEQ multiplex PCR; TCRdb's copy keeps in-frame clones and lacks some. The profile shows about 43,000 clones, roughly 80% of them singletons. The sequence derives from an adult with COVID-19. The sequencing input was naive CD4+ T cells from PBMCs, cultured in vitro. Subset: naive CD4+ T cells isolated by negative enrichment.

In nucleotides, the CDR3 is TGTGCCAGCAGCTTAGCGACCGACTTCGGGGAGCTGTTTTTT. Amino acid sequence: CASSLATDFGELFF. The chain has TRBV7-2 and TRBJ2-2; D is unclear. The CDR3 has 14 residues. CDR1 and CDR2 from the germline V gene are SGHTA and FQGNSA. V was cut by 0 bases and J by 7 bases, with 9 bases left in between.